The sequence of this T cell receptor (beta chain) was determined in a study of blood T cell repertoires in COVID-19. On the study more broadly: COVID-19 samples collected from the United States, Italy and Spain covered acute and convalescent phases.

Germline CDR1 is MNHEY and CDR2 is SMNVEV (reference sequence). J lost 3 bases, V lost 7 bases, and 5 bases had no gene match. The CDR3 covers 15 residues. Clones were sequenced by immunoSEQ multiplex PCR, and TCRdb holds only the in-frame ones, with some missing. The sample carries roughly 97,000 clones, roughly 80% recorded once. The TCR comes from a woman over 75 with active or convalescent COVID-19. The chain uses TRBV27 and TRBJ2-3; TRBD2 agrees at 12 bases. The specimen was peripheral blood. CDR3 loop: CASKLAGGETDTQYF. The CDR3 nucleotides read TGTGCCAGCAAACTAGCGGGGGGAGAGACAGATACGCAGTATTTT.